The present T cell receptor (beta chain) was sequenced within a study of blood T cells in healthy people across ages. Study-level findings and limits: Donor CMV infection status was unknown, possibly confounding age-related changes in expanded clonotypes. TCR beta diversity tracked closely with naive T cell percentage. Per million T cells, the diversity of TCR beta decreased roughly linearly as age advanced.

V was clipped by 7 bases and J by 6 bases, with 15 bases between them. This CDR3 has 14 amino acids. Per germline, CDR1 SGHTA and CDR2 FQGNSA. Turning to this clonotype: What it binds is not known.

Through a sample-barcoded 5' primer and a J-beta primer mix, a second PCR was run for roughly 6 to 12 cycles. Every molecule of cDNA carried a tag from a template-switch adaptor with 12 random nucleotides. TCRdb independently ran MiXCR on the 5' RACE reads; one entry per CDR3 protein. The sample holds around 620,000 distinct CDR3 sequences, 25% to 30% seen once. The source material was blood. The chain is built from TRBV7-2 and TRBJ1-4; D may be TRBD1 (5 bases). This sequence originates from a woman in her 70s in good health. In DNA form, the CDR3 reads TGTGCCAGCACCCCGGGGCGGGGGGATGAAAAACTGTTTTTT. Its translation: CASTPGRGDEKLFF.